This T cell receptor (beta chain) stems from a study of post-analysis software for immune sequencing data. Study summary: The study covered relapsing-remitting, secondary progressive and progressive-relapsing courses of multiple sclerosis.

Turning to this clonotype: Its antigen is unknown.

Whole-study results and caveats: The five TRBV segments detected at higher frequency in patients than in controls included TRBV5-6, TRBV5-1 and TRBV20-1. The normalized Chao1 diversity of multiple sclerosis patients was significantly lower than that of controls.

The V and J ends lost 8 bases and 0 bases, in that order; junction bases with no gene match: 13. The CDR3 contains 16 residues. The germline gives CDR1 ENHRY, CDR2 SYGVKD. Sequencing libraries made from TCR beta cDNA carried unique molecular identifiers. TCRdb reprocessed the PCR reads with MiXCR, giving one entry per CDR3 protein. The sample lists hundreds of thousands of distinct CDR3 sequences, 55% to 60% seen once, with 11% in the top ten. Input material: blood. The TCR was taken from a girl between 2 and 10 years old with multiple sclerosis. This chain joins TRBV10-3 and TRBJ2-7, with 7 bases identical to TRBD2. The CDR3 DNA is TGTGCCATCGGCCCCCCGAGGAGCGGGGCCTCCTACGAGCAGTACTTC. Amino acid sequence: CAIGPPRSGASYEQYF.